This T cell receptor (beta chain) was obtained from a study of blood T cells in healthy people across ages. Unmatched junction bases numbered 7, after V lost 3 bases and J lost 2 bases. The germline gives CDR1 DFQATT, CDR2 SNEGSKA (reference sequence). There are 16 residues in the CDR3. Every donor gave 8 to 10 milliliters of peripheral blood. Isolated per sample were at least 6 million PBMCs. The use of a sample-barcoded 5' primer and a J-beta primer mix characterized a second PCR of about 7 to 12 cycles. Each sample yielded at least 3 million CDR3-containing paired-end reads. TCRdb re-called the 5' RACE reads through MiXCR, storing one row per CDR3 protein. The sample has about 1.7 million distinct CDR3 sequences, 28% seen once.

The gene calls are TRBV20-1 and TRBJ2-3; 11 nucleotides align to TRBD2. What was sequenced was blood. This TCR was sampled from a woman aged 25 to 39 in good health. The CDR3 here is CSASGGTSGPTDTQYF. The CDR3 DNA reads TGCAGTGCTAGTGGTGGGACTAGCGGTCCCACAGATACGCAGTATTTT.